The rows below give T cell receptor beta chains drawn from one sample of a study of blood T cell repertoires in COVID-19. The assay was immunoSEQ multiplex PCR, and TCRdb's table has in-frame clones only and misses some. The sample yields 60,000 to 65,000 clones, approximately 90% seen once. Sequences were obtained from peripheral blood. The receptors were sampled from a human donor with active COVID-19. The donor label of this sample is uncertain. Each CDR3 is given with its conserved first and last residue. Clone size is stated in some rows and not others, as once, few, many or a class when expanded.

TRBJ2-7 | TRBV5-1 | NA | CASSVSTGAYEQYF
TRBJ1-1 | TRBV4-1 | NA | CASSQDLNRRTEAFF
TRBJ2-3 | TRBV13 | NA | CASSFQAGADTQYF
TRBJ1-4 | TRBV29-1 | NA | CSVQGRTGGEKLFF
TRBJ2-3 | TRBV30 | NA | CAWSVATDTQYF
TRBJ2-3 | TRBV15 | NA | CATSSGGSGGGAGTDTQYF
TRBJ2-1 | TRBV9 | NA | CASSLAGVGLAGNEQFF
TRBJ2-1 | TRBV25-1 | NA | CASSEPAERNEQFF
TRBJ2-7 | TRBV7-2 | NA | CASSLTGTYEQYF
TRBJ1-2 | TRBV2 | NA | CASSEPHGQGGGYTF
TRBJ2-5 | TRBV2 | NA | CASSEARTGGLETQYF
TRBJ1-1 | TRBV2 | few | CASSETLQGTEAFF
TRBJ2-6 | TRBV19 | NA | CASSSWLGGSGANVLTF
TRBJ2-1 | TRBV7-9 | NA | CASSLKAGISYNEQFF
TRBJ2-3 | TRBV10-3 | NA | CAINGDTGTDTQYF
TRBJ2-3 | TRBV6-5 | NA | CATLSGGAHTDTQYF
TRBJ2-7 | TRBV7-2 | NA | CASQRVPSGSDEQYF
TRBJ2-7 | TRBV6-2/TRBV6-3 | NA | CASSSRTGLSYEQYF
TRBJ2-1 | TRBV5-6 | NA | CASSFDRGRGRRNEQFF
TRBJ1-5 | TRBV24-1 | NA | CATSDSGTESMYSNQPQHF
TRBJ2-5 | TRBV3-1/TRBV3-2 | NA | CASSTKTSWQETQYF
TRBJ2-7 | TRBV1 | NA | CTSSRKTGGIYEQYF
TRBJ2-5 | TRBV20-1 | NA | CSAPGRETQYF
TRBJ2-5 | TRBV5-6 | NA | CASSGTSETQYF
TRBJ2-7 | TRBV7-8 | NA | CASSLTANEQYF
TRBJ2-7 | TRBV9 | NA | CASSVEGLAGEGLYEQYF
TRBJ2-7 | TRBV28 | NA | CASSVPGQGSNEQYF
TRBJ2-5 | TRBV18 | NA | CASSPRGQTQYF
TRBJ2-3 | TRBV5-1 | NA | CASSSDIAGGLTDTQYF
TRBJ2-5 | TRBV5-4 | NA | CASSPGREKETQYF
TRBJ2-1 | TRBV6-6 | NA | CASSFSGGQYNEQFF
TRBJ1-2 | TRBV9 | NA | CASSVSSGARGYTF
TRBJ2-2 | TRBV7-2 | NA | CASSLSWGRGNHNTGELFF
TRBJ1-4 | TRBV11-2 | NA | CASSFGARGDEKLFF
TRBJ2-7 | TRBV4-1 | NA | CASSQEASGPYEQYF
TRBJ1-5 | TRBV7-8 | NA | CASSLGGRNQPQHF
TRBJ2-1 | TRBV2 | NA | CASKKDRSYNEQFF
TRBJ2-1 | TRBV19 | few | CASSSPPGGNSAEQFF
TRBJ2-5 | TRBV15 | NA | CATSTGVGSQETQYF
TRBJ2-3 | TRBV5-1 | NA | CASSLEAGITDTQYF
TRBJ1-5 | TRBV7-2 | NA | CASSSRDSFNQPQHF
TRBJ2-7 | TRBV5-6 | NA | CASSLVAGYEQYF
TRBJ2-7 | TRBV5-4 | NA | CASSSRSGTGSHEQYF
TRBJ2-7 | TRBV7-2 | NA | CASSLERSYEQYF
TRBJ2-3 | TRBV7-9 | NA | CASSLWDSFTDTQYF
TRBJ2-3 | TRBV11-1 | NA | CASSHGTAQITDTQYF
TRBJ2-1 | TRBV3-1/TRBV3-2 | NA | CASSQEASGRYNEQFF